This record looks at one T cell receptor (beta chain) sequence and its context. The antigen is unknown. This entry comes from a study of T-cell memory formation after mild COVID-19. Germline V lookup: CDR1 LGHNA, CDR2 YNFKEQ. J was trimmed by 0 bases and V by 0 bases; bases with no gene match: 20. The CDR3 spans 23 residues. Study-level findings and limits: A balance of CD4 and CD8 characterized clones contracting day 15 to 85, whereas later expanders leaned CD4+.

A single record per CDR3 protein comes from TCRdb applying MiXCR to the 5' RACE reads. The sample shows about 340,000 distinct CDR3 sequences, 10% to 15% of them seen only once. Sequenced material: PBMCs or a T cell subset sorted from them (not recorded which). The chain links TRBV4-2 to TRBJ2-1, with 10 positions matching TRBD2. This clonotype was sampled from a young man who had mild COVID-19 (a few samples of this study predate the infection). Cell type and time point are not known. The CDR3 coding sequence is TGTGCCAGCAGCCAAGATCCTTCCCTTGGAGCGGGGGGGCCGCGGAGCTCCTACAATGAGCAGTTCTTC. This translates into CASSQDPSLGAGGPRSSYNEQFF.